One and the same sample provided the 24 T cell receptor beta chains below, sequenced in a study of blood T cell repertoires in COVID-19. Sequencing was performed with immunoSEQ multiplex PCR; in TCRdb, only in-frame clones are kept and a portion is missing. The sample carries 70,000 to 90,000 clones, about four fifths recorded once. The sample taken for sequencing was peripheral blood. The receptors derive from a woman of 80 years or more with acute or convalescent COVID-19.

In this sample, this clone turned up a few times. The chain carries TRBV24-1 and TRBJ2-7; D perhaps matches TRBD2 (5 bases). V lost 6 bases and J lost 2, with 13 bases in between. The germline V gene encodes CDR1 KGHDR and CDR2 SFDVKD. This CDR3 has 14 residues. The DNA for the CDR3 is TGTGCCACCAGTCCCGGTGAGGGTACCTACGAGCAGTACTTC. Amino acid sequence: CATSPGEGTYEQYF.

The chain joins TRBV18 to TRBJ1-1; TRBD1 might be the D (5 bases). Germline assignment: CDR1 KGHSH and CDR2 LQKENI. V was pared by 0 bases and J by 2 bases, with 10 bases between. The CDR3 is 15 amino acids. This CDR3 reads CASSPPRGSNTEAFF. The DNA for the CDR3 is TGTGCCAGCTCACCACCCCGGGGGAGTAACACTGAAGCTTTCTTT.

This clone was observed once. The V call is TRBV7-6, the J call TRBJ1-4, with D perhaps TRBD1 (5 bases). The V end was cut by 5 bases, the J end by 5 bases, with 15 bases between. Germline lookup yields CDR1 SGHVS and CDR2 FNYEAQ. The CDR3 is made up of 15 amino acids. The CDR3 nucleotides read TGTGCCAGCAGCCCAAGGGTTGGGGGGAATGAAAAACTGTTTTTT. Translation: CASSPRVGGNEKLFF. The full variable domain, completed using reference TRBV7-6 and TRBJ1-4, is GAGVSQSPRYKVTKRGQDVALRCDPISGHVSLYWYRQALGQGPEFLTYFNYEAQQDKSGLPNDRFSAERPEGSISTLTIQRTEQRDSAMYRCASSPRVGGNEKLFFGSGTQLSVL.

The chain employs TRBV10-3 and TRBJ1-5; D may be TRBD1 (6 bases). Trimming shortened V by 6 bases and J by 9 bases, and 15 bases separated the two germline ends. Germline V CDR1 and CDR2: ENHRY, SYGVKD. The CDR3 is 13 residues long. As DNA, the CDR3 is TGTGCCATCAGGGGGGGGCCCGGGAGGCCCCAGCATTTT. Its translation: CAIRGGPGRPQHF.

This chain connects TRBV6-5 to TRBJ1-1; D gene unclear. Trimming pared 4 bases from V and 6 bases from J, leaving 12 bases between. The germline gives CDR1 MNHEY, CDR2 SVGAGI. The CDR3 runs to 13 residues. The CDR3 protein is CASSSLQRAEAFF. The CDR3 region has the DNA TGTGCCAGCAGTTCCCTACAGAGGGCTGAAGCTTTCTTT.

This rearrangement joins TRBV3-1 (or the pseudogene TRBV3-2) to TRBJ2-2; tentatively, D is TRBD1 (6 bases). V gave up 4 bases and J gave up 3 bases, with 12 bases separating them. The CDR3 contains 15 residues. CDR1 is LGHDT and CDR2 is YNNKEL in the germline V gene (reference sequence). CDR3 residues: CASSPRAGDTGELFF. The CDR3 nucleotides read TGTGCCAGCAGCCCCCGAGCAGGGGACACCGGGGAGCTGTTTTTT.

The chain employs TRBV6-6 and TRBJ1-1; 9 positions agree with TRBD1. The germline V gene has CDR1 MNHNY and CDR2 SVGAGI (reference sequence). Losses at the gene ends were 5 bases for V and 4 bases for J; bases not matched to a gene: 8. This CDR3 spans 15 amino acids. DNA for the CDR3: TGTGCCAGCAGTGCATCCCCGGGACAGGGCACTGAAGCTTTCTTT. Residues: CASSASPGQGTEAFF.

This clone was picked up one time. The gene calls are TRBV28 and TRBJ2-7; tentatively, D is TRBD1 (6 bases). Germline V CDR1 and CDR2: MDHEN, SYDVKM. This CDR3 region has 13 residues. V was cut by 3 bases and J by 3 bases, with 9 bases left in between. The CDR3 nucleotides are TGTGCCAGCAGTTTGCCCAGGGGCTACGAGCAGTACTTC. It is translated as CASSLPRGYEQYF.

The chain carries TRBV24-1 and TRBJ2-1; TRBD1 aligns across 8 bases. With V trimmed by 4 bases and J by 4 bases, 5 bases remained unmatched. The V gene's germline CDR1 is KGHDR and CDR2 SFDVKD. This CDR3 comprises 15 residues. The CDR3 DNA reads TGTGCCACCAGTGACCACAGGGGGAGGTACAATGAGCAGTTCTTC. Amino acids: CATSDHRGRYNEQFF.

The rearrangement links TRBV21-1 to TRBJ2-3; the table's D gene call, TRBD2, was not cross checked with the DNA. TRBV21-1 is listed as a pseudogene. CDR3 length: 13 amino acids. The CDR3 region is CASGDRLTDTQYF. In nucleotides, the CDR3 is TGTGCCAGCGGCGATCGACTTACAGATACGCAGTATTTT.

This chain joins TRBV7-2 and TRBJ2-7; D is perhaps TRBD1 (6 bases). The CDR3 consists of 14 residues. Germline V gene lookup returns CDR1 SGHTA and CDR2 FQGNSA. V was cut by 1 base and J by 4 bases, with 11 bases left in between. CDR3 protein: CASSLVGRGYEQYF. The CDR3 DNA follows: TGTGCCAGCAGCTTAGTGGGCAGGGGATACGAGCAGTACTTC.

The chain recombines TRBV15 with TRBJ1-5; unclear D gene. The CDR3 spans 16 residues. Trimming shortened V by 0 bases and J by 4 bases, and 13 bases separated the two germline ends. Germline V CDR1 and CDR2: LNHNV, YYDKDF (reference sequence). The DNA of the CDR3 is TGTGCCACCAGCAGAGATCTAACGGGCGGGAATCAGCCCCAGCATTTT. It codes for CATSRDLTGGNQPQHF.

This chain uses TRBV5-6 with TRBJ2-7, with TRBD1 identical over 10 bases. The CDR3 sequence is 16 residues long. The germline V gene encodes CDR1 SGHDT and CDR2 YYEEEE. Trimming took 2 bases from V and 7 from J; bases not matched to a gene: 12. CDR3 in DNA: TGTGCCAGCAGCTTCCGACCGGGACAGGGGACGGGGGAGCAGTACTTC. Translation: CASSFRPGQGTGEQYF.

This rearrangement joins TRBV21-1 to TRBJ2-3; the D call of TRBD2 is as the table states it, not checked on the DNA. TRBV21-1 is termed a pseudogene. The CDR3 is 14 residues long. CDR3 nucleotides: TGTGCCAGACTAGGCGGAGCCCGCACAGATACGCAGTATTTT. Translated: CARLGGARTDTQYF.

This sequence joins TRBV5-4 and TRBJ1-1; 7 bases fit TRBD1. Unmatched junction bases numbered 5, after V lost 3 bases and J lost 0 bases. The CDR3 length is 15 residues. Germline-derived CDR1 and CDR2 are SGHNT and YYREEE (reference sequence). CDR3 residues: CASSSGQRMNTEAFF. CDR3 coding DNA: TGTGCCAGCAGCTCGGGACAGAGAATGAACACTGAAGCTTTCTTT.

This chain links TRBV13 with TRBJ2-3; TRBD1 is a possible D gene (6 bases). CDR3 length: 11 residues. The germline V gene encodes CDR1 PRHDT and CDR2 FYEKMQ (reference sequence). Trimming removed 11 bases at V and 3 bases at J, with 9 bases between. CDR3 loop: CAARGTDTQYF. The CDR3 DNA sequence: TGTGCCGCGAGGGGGACAGATACGCAGTATTTT.

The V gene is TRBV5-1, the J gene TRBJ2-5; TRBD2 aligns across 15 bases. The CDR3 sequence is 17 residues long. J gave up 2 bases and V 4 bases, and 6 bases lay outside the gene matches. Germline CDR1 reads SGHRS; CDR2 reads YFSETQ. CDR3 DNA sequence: TGCGCCAGCAGCCGACCGGGACTAGCGGGGGGTCAAGAGACCCAGTACTTC. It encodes CASSRPGLAGGQETQYF.

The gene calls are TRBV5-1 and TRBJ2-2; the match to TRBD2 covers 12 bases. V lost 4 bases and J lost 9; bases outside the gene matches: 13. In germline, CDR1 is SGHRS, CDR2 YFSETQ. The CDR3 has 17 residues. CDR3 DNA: TGCGCCAGCAGCCCCGTGACTAGCGGGAGAGGGGGCCGGGAGCTGTTTTTT. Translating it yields CASSPVTSGRGGRELFF. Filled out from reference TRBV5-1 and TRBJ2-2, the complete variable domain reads KAGVTQTPRYLIKTRGQQVTLSCSPISGHRSVSWYQQTPGQGLQFLFEYFSETQRNKGNFPGRFSGRQFSNSRSEMNVSTLELGDSALYLCASSPVTSGRGGRELFFGEGSRLTVL.

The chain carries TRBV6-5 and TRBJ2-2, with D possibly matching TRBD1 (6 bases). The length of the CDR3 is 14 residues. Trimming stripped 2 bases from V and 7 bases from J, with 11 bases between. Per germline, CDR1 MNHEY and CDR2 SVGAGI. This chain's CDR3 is CASSYRGYGGELFF. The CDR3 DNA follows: TGTGCCAGCAGTTACAGGGGGTATGGCGGGGAGCTGTTTTTT.

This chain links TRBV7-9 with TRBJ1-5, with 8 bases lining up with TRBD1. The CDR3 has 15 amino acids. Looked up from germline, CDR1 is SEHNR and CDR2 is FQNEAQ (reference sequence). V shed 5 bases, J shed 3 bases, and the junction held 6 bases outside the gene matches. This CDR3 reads CASSPGTGNNQPQHF. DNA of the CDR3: TGTGCCAGCAGCCCCGGGACAGGAAACAATCAGCCCCAGCATTTT.

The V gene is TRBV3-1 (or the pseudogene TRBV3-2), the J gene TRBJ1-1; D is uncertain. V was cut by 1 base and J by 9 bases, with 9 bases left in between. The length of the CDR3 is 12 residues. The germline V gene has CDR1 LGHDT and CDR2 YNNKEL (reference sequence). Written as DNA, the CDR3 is TGTGCCAGCAGCCAAGGAGGGCGTCAAGCTTTCTTT. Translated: CASSQGGRQAFF.

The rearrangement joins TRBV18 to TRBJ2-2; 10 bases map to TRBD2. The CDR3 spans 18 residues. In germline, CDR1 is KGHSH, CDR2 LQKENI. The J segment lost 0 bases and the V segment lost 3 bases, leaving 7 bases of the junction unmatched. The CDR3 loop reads CASSPMGTSGTNTGELFF. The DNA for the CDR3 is TGTGCCAGCTCACCCATGGGAACTAGCGGGACGAACACCGGGGAGCTGTTTTTT.

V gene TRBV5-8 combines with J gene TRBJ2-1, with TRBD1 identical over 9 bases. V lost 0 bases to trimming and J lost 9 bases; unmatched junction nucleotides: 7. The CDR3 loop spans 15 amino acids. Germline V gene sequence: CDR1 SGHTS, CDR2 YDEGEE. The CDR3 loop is CASSLVGQGQGEQFF. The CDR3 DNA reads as TGTGCCAGCAGCTTGGTGGGACAGGGACAGGGTGAGCAGTTCTTC.

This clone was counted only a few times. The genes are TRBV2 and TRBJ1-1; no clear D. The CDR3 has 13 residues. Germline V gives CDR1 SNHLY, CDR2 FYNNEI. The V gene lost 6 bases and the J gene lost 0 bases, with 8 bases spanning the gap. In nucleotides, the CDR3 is TGTGCCAGCAGATTTAGTATGAACACTGAAGCTTTCTTT. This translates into CASRFSMNTEAFF.